Listed below are T cell receptor beta chains from one sample, sequenced in a study of Ad26.COV2.S vaccination and SARS-CoV-2 variants. Assay used: immunoSEQ multiplex PCR; TCRdb lists only in-frame clones, some missing. The table includes 240,000 or so clones, 85% to 90% detected once. This sample comprised peripheral blood, obtained in a trial of Ad26.COV2.S vaccine versus placebo. The receptor source for this set is a person aged 18-65 years who received the Ad26.COV2.S COVID-19 vaccine or a placebo. CDR3s include the opening cysteine and the closing phenylalanine or tryptophan.

TRBV11-1 15 CASRRLASNQETQYF
TRBV2 14 CASSEGQTRTAQYF
TRBV3-1/TRBV3-2 19 CASSQWAEQNWFSGNTIYF
TRBV28 16 CASSPPTQGANQPQHF
TRBV5-8 15 CASSWGQGAVDTQYF
TRBV7-2 14 CASSLYGQSYGYTF
TRBV19 12 CASSIRGDEQFF
TRBV7-9 18 CASSQTSGSPSSYNEQFF
TRBV7-7 20 CASSLAPGLAALANTGELFF
TRBV5-1 15 CASSDQDGGTGELFF
TRBV9 14 CASSVVGTDTEAFF
TRBV10-2 13 CASSAGGLKPQHF
TRBV28 17 CASSPPSGTAQNYGYTF
TRBV28 13 CASSASGAVQQYF
TRBV10-3 16 CAISEFGGQGAREQYF
TRBV6-6 13 CASSSGVYHEQFF
TRBV6-5 14 CASSYQRGSSPLHF
TRBV4-1 16 CASSQPGTVSGNTIYF
TRBV28 14 CASIHSGSSYEQYF
TRBV5-1 13 CASRRESNYGYTF
TRBV11-2 13 CASSSYRVTEQFF
TRBV14 14 CASSSGFSYNEQFF
TRBV6-2/TRBV6-3 16 CASSLLGRAGTGELFF
TRBV5-5 17 CASSLRPSQALTGELFF
TRBV6-6 17 CASSRDKAGTSVHEQYF
TRBV24-1 14 CATRASGAFDEQFF
TRBV5-4 16 CASSLGQFTSYNEQFF
TRBV19 15 CASSMGDRGGYGYTF
TRBV18 13 CASSPYLSYEQYF
TRBV13 18 CASSPGTSPKSEVETQYF
TRBV4-3 15 CASSQDLGARETQYF
TRBV4-2 16 CASSQSGTGTSYEQYF